A selection of T cell receptor beta chains follows, all from one sample in a study of radiotherapy plus CTLA-4 blockade in lung cancer. Libraries were prepared by immunoSEQ multiplex PCR; TCRdb keeps only in-frame clonotypes and omits some of them. The repertoire holds some 43,000 clones, with 75% to 90% as singletons. The specimen comprised peripheral blood, sampled from a patient treated with radiotherapy plus ipilimumab. These receptors were taken from a human donor with non-small cell lung cancer who had stable disease on radiotherapy plus ipilimumab. Both conserved end residues are part of each CDR3.

v_call cdr3_aa
TRBV27 CASSLVGGPIAYNEQFF
TRBV28 CASNAGLVSTEAFF
TRBV9 CASSVGGVPSYEQYF
TRBV7-2 CASSFERDNPQYF
TRBV9 CASSVGRIQAQETQYF
TRBV4-3 CASSLRTGNQPQHF
TRBV29-1 CSVDRTGAGGTQYF
TRBV9 CASSVGGGRASNEQFF
TRBV7-6 CASSLEGTGNTEAFF
TRBV27 CASRERTDTQYF
TRBV21-1 CASSKRQVLAKNIQYF
TRBV18 CASSPRIQREGHRELFF
TRBV27 CASSLNRVKGYTF
TRBV19 CASSPGTFSYEQYF
TRBV2 CASSSGGGITGELFF
TRBV9 CASSVEPDRAREQYF
TRBV28 CASSRTSDSYNEQFF
TRBV19 CATSYTGQDYEQYF
TRBV9 CASSVGLAGGGNIQYF
TRBV7-8 CASSSTDLEGYGYTF
TRBV7-3 CASSSRGLPTDTQYF
TRBV7-2 CASTVGGGRETQYF
TRBV6-1 CASRSSGNYNEQFF
TRBV19 CASSTFSESGTRTRETQYF
TRBV20-1 CSARVTDTQYF
TRBV7-9 CASSREGAVDTQYF
TRBV7-2 CASSLVQVTEAFF
TRBV27 CASSKTGGIYEQYF
TRBV7-3 CASSLSQSGANTGELFF
TRBV28 CATRGQANTGELFF
TRBV7-8 CASSLVSGKGNEQFF